The entry below describes one TCR beta chain. The sample belongs to a study of memory CD4+ T cells and cytomegalovirus serostatus. TCRdb's copy holds only in-frame clones and misses some; the assay was immunoSEQ multiplex PCR. The repertoire consists of roughly 48,000 clones, with approximately 80% occurring once and the leading ten covering around 1.5%. The sort gate was single viable CD3+CD4+CD8-CD45RO+ cells for memory CD4+ T cells. Per the germline V gene, CDR1 is GTSNPN and CDR2 is SVGIG (reference sequence). V lost 0 bases and J 8 bases, leaving 11 bases between the germline ends. The CDR3 covers 13 residues.

The chain combines TRBV30 with TRBJ2-4; D gene ambiguous. Sequencing was done on a sample of memory CD4+ T cells from blood. The source is an adult in good health and CMV-seropositive. The CDR3 region is CAWSVYGNDIQYF. The CDR3 region has the DNA TGTGCCTGGAGTGTATATGGGAACGACATTCAGTACTTC.